This section outlines one TCR beta chain sequence together with its context. The antigen is unknown. Different DNA sequences within this sample yield the same CDR3. These data come from a study of OX40 agonist ivuxolimab in advanced cancers. The overall study: Dosing consisted of intravenous ivuxolimab at 0.01 to 10 mg/kg every 2 weeks. Study conclusions and caveats: The antigens recognized by the expanded peripheral T cells, that is their antigen specificity, were not determined. Circulating CD4+ and CD8+ T cells showed clonal expansion by week 6 at 0.1 to 3.0 mg/kg. Averaging showed that CD8+ T cells had more expanded clones than CD4+ did.

Measured with immunoSEQ multiplex PCR; TCRdb has only the in-frame clones, and not every one. The sample has some 98,000 clones; 87% are singletons. Germline trimming cut 3 bases from V and 4 bases from J; bases unmatched to any gene: 4. Looked up from germline, CDR1 is MGHDK and CDR2 is SYGVNS. This CDR3 comprises 15 residues. This TCR derives from an adult with an advanced solid tumor such as melanoma, head and neck, liver or kidney cancer. The sequenced sample was CD4+ or CD8+ T cells sorted from blood, obtained in a trial of the OX40 agonist ivuxolimab. The chain joins TRBV25-1 to TRBJ2-2, with 8 bases fitting TRBD2. CDR3 loop: CASSDAGLVTGELFF. The CDR3 DNA follows: TGTGCCAGCAGTGACGCGGGACTAGTCACCGGGGAGCTGTTTTTT.